The clone carrying this T cell receptor (beta chain) was picked up many times. Its antigen is not identified. Criteria for exclusion of patients were uncontrolled infection, other autoimmune disease, pregnancy or lactation. Isolation of PBMCs was performed on around 9.8 ml fresh peripheral blood. The CDR3 contains 15 residues. After removal of 4 bases from V and 6 bases from J, the junction contained 10 bases not matched to a gene. Per the germline V gene, CDR1 is SGHRS and CDR2 is YFSETQ. This sample stems from a study of T cells in Graves' hyperthyroidism and ophthalmopathy. Whole-study findings and limits: Classification by a 13 V-J model distinguished ophthalmopathy from stable hyperthyroidism.

Amplified TCR beta CDR3 regions came from RNA transcripts. Researchers ran a first-round RT-PCR on the TCR CDR3 using the HTBI primer set. TCRdb re-called the multiplex PCR reads through MiXCR, storing one row per CDR3 protein. Of a few hundred thousand distinct CDR3 sequences listed, roughly 15% are singletons. The source is a woman aged 30 to 39 with Graves' ophthalmopathy. This sequence joins TRBV5-1 and TRBJ2-7, with 10 bases identical to TRBD1. The sequenced sample was blood. The CDR3 region is CASSPRDRGLGEQYF. The DNA for the CDR3 is TGCGCCAGCAGCCCCCGGGACAGGGGTTTAGGCGAGCAGTACTTC.